The 31 T cell receptor beta chains below all came from one sample that was sequenced in a study of blood T cell repertoires in COVID-19 (dated by TCRdb to between 2020 and 2021). Libraries were made using the immunoSEQ multiplex PCR assay. TCRdb holds this immuneACCESS table with in-frame rearrangements only. Some clones are missing; in checked studies, unresolved V genes explain under half, and the rest has no known cause. Here the sample has approximately 150,000 clones; around four fifths occur a single time. The top ten clones comprise approximately 2.6% of the sample. The sequenced sample consisted of peripheral blood. The source of these receptors is a woman older than 75 with COVID-19, enrolled during active disease.

The chain couples TRBV19 to TRBJ1-2; weak D call: TRBD1 (6 bases). This CDR3 has 13 amino acids. V dropped 7 bases and J dropped 8 bases, with 17 bases sitting between them. The germline V gene has CDR1 LNHDA and CDR2 SQIVND (reference sequence). CDR3 protein: CASTTRGGNGYTF. The CDR3 region has the DNA TGTGCCAGTACCACGAGGGGGGGGAACGGCTACACCTTC.

The chain uses TRBV24-1 and TRBJ1-1, with 8 bases fitting TRBD1. The junction had 16 bases not matched to a gene; V was cut back by 10 bases and J by 10 bases. Germline-derived CDR1 and CDR2 are KGHDR and SFDVKD. CDR3 length equals 14 residues. The CDR3 DNA is TGTGCCACGTCCAGGCAGGGGGCGTCTGGGAGAGCTTTCTTT. Translated: CATSRQGASGRAFF.

CDR3 sequence: CASSLRTSGSWNEQFF. CDR3 bases: TGTGCCAGCAGCCTACGGACTAGCGGGAGCTGGAATGAGCAGTTCTTC. This chain uses TRBV3-1 (or the pseudogene TRBV3-2) with TRBJ2-1; 13 nucleotides match TRBD2. Trimming took 4 bases from V and 7 from J; bases not matched to a gene: 7. This CDR3 region has 16 residues. Germline V gives CDR1 LGHDT, CDR2 YNNKEL (reference sequence).

The chain combines TRBV6-1 with TRBJ1-6; 9 nucleotides line up with TRBD1. The germline gives CDR1 MNHNS, CDR2 SASEGT. The CDR3 spans 15 residues. J lost 10 bases, V lost 3 bases, and 7 bases had no gene match. The CDR3 spells CASSDLTGGSSPLHF. In DNA, the CDR3 is TGTGCCAGCAGTGATTTGACAGGGGGTAGCTCACCCCTCCACTTT.

The rearrangement links TRBV13 to TRBJ2-7; a possible D gene is TRBD2 (5 bases). The CDR3 has 14 residues. Germline V CDR1 and CDR2: PRHDT, FYEKMQ (reference sequence). The V end lost 9 bases, the J end lost 1 base, and 16 bases lay between the germline ends. The CDR3 reads CASSPGVGSYEQYF. Here the CDR3 DNA reads TGTGCCAGTTCCCCCGGGGTGGGGTCCTACGAGCAGTACTTC.

This clone showed up just a few times. The chain is built from TRBV29-1 and TRBJ2-7; D is perhaps TRBD1 (5 bases). V dropped 6 bases and J dropped 2 bases, with 11 bases sitting between them. CDR1 is SQVTM, CDR2 ANQGSEA, per germline. The CDR3 runs 12 residues. The CDR3 spells CSVAQTAYEQYF. The CDR3 DNA reads TGCAGCGTGGCCCAGACAGCCTACGAGCAGTACTTC.

This chain uses TRBV3-1 (or the pseudogene TRBV3-2) with TRBJ2-7; TRBD1 matches 12 bases. The J segment lost 4 bases and the V segment lost 0 bases, leaving 13 bases of the junction unmatched. This CDR3 comprises 19 residues. Germline CDR1 and CDR2: LGHDT and YNNKEL (reference sequence). In DNA, the CDR3 is TGTGCCAGCAGCCAAGATACTTCTCATCCGGGACAGGGGGCGTACGAGCAGTACTTC. It is translated as CASSQDTSHPGQGAYEQYF.

For this clone: Additional DNA sequences in this sample encode the identical CDR3. The rearrangement joins TRBV11-2 to TRBJ2-1; D unclear. The germline V gene encodes CDR1 SGHAT and CDR2 FQNNGV. The CDR3 length is 15 residues. Trimming took off 1 base at V and 1 base at J, with 8 bases between the two ends. The chain's CDR3 is CASSLGGGSYNEQFF. The CDR3 DNA follows: TGTGCCAGCAGCTTAGGAGGCGGTTCCTACAATGAGCAGTTCTTC.

This sequence joins TRBV7-2 and TRBJ2-7; maybe TRBD1 (6 bases). This CDR3 comprises 14 residues. CDR1 SGHTA and CDR2 FQGNSA come from the germline V gene. V was shortened by 1 base and J by 5 bases, with 12 bases between the two germline ends. CDR3 DNA sequence: TGTGCCAGCAGCTTAGACAGGGTTTGGAACGAGCAGTACTTC. Its protein product is CASSLDRVWNEQYF.

The CDR3 DNA follows: TGTGCCAGCAGGGGGGCCTTTCCCGATAACTATGGCTACACCTTC. Encoded protein: CASRGAFPDNYGYTF. The chain couples TRBV6-5 to TRBJ1-2; a weak D match, TRBD1 (6 bases). With 6 bases removed from V and 1 base from J, the gap between germline ends came to 15 bases. The CDR3 length is 15 residues. Germline-derived CDR1 and CDR2 are MNHEY and SVGAGI.

The rearrangement uses TRBV30 and TRBJ1-5; possible D gene TRBD1, 5 bases. Deletions cut 0 bases from V and 0 bases from J, with 12 bases between. The germline V gene has CDR1 GTSNPN and CDR2 SVGIG (reference sequence). CDR3 length: 16 amino acids. The CDR3 loop is CAWSVWGGNSNQPQHF. DNA for the CDR3: TGTGCCTGGAGTGTTTGGGGGGGGAATAGCAATCAGCCCCAGCATTTT.

This clone was seen a few times. The chain uses TRBV18 and TRBJ2-2; 13 nucleotides agree with TRBD2. The V and J ends lost 3 bases and 4 bases, in that order; junction bases with no gene match: 8. CDR1 KGHSH and CDR2 LQKENI come from the germline V gene. This CDR3 is built from 18 residues. The CDR3 nucleotides are TGTGCCAGCTCACCGGGACTAGCGGGGTTTCTGATCACCGGGGAGCTGTTTTTT. It encodes CASSPGLAGFLITGELFF.

J is TRBJ2-7 and V is TRBV16; no definite D call. Germline CDR1 reads KGHSY; CDR2 reads FQNENV. The ends were cut back, 6 bases at V and 1 base at J, with 16 bases in the middle. The CDR3 is 15 residues long. The CDR3 sequence: CASRPAGSTSYEQYF. The CDR3 coding sequence is TGTGCCAGCAGACCTGCCGGGTCCACTTCCTACGAGCAGTACTTC.

This clone turned up a few times. V is TRBV28 and J is TRBJ2-7; a possible D gene is TRBD2 (5 bases). Looked up from germline, CDR1 is MDHEN and CDR2 is SYDVKM. CDR3 size: 14 residues. The V end was cut by 4 bases, the J end by 3 bases, with 13 bases between. CDR3 sequence (DNA): TGTGCCAGCAGTTCGACGGGGTCCCTCTACGAGCAGTACTTC. It encodes CASSSTGSLYEQYF.

This chain connects TRBV5-1 to TRBJ2-2, with a weak D call TRBD1 (5 bases). Per the germline V gene, CDR1 is SGHRS and CDR2 is YFSETQ. The CDR3 contains 14 residues. V shed 1 base and J shed 6 bases, with 10 bases lying between them. The CDR3 DNA follows: TGCGCCAGCAGCTTGAGCAGGGTCCCCGGGGAGCTGTTTTTT. Its protein product is CASSLSRVPGELFF.

The J gene is TRBJ2-7, the V gene TRBV18; D is possibly TRBD1 (6 bases). V was shortened by 4 bases and J by 2 bases, with 18 bases between the two germline ends. Germline CDR1 and CDR2: KGHSH and LQKENI. The CDR3 totals 16 residues. The CDR3 spells CASSRSSYRETYEQYF. CDR3 bases: TGTGCCAGCTCACGGTCCAGCTACAGGGAGACCTACGAGCAGTACTTC.

This clone was seen only once. The chain joins TRBV5-1 to TRBJ2-7; 8 nucleotides line up with TRBD2. V lost 6 bases, J lost 1 base, and 9 bases stayed unmatched. Per the germline V gene, CDR1 is SGHRS and CDR2 is YFSETQ. The CDR3 length is 15 residues. The CDR3 loop is CASTHGGAASYEQYF. CDR3 nucleotide sequence: TGCGCCAGCACCCACGGGGGGGCGGCGTCCTACGAGCAGTACTTC.

The CDR3 DNA is TGTGCCAGCTCACCAGTGCAGGGGGCGATGAACACTGAAGCTTTCTTT. As protein: CASSPVQGAMNTEAFF. The chain employs TRBV18 and TRBJ1-1; TRBD1 matches at 8 bases. The CDR3 spans 16 residues. The junction had 5 bases not matched to a gene; V was cut back by 2 bases and J by 0 bases. Per the germline V gene, CDR1 is KGHSH and CDR2 is LQKENI.

This sequence joins TRBV2 and TRBJ2-7; TRBD2 is a possible D gene (5 bases). V gave up 3 bases and J gave up 2 bases, with 14 bases separating them. CDR1 and CDR2 (germline): SNHLY, FYNNEI. The CDR3 loop spans 15 amino acids. CDR3 DNA sequence: TGTGCCAGCAGTGACCGGGGTGGGGAAGCCTACGAGCAGTACTTC. It yields the protein CASSDRGGEAYEQYF.

The genes are TRBV9 and TRBJ2-3; D not certain. Germline lookup yields CDR1 SGDLS and CDR2 YYNGEE. V lost 2 bases and J lost 3, with 7 bases in between. CDR3 length equals 13 residues. The CDR3 nucleotides are TGTGCCAGCAGCGTTTCCGGGACAGATACGCAGTATTTT. Amino acid sequence: CASSVSGTDTQYF.

In nucleotides, the CDR3 is TGTGCCAGCAGCTCGTTCGGACAGGGCGCGTATGGCTACACCTTC. The encoded protein is CASSSFGQGAYGYTF. V is TRBV7-8 and J is TRBJ1-2; 8 bases agree with TRBD1. The length of the CDR3 is 15 residues. V lost 4 bases, J lost 5 bases, and 9 bases stayed unmatched. Germline V gene data show CDR1 as SGHVS and CDR2 as FQNEAQ.

This chain connects TRBV14 to TRBJ2-1, with a tentative D call TRBD1 (6 bases). CDR3 size: 14 residues. V lost 4 bases, J lost 6 bases, and 13 bases lay in between. CDR1 SGHDN and CDR2 FVKESK come from the germline V gene. The CDR3, as DNA: TGTGCCAGCAGCCCAGGGTGGGGGCCCAATGAGCAGTTCTTC. Protein: CASSPGWGPNEQFF.

As DNA, the CDR3 is TGTGCCAGCAGTGAATATACAAAAAGATTCTGGACAGGGAGGAGCTCCTACGAGCAGTACTTC. Protein: CASSEYTKRFWTGRSSYEQYF. The chain has TRBV6-1 and TRBJ2-7; 8 positions agree with TRBD1. The V gene's germline CDR1 is MNHNS and CDR2 SASEGT. The CDR3 spans 21 residues. The junction had 21 bases not matched to a gene; V was cut back by 2 bases and J by 0 bases.

The genes are TRBV4-3 and TRBJ2-6; 9 bases match TRBD1. Germline loops: CDR1 LGHNA, CDR2 YSLEER. CDR3 size: 18 residues. With V trimmed by 1 base and J by 0 bases, 4 bases remained unmatched. CDR3 region: CASSQGTGAISGANVLTF. In nucleotides, the CDR3 is TGCGCCAGCAGCCAAGGGACAGGGGCAATCTCTGGGGCCAACGTCCTGACTTTC.

The J gene is TRBJ2-5, the V gene TRBV27; D not resolved. Germline CDR1 and CDR2: MNHEY and SMNVEV (reference sequence). The length of the CDR3 is 15 residues. Trimming took 4 bases from V and 2 from J, leaving 14 bases between them. CDR3 DNA sequence: TGTGCCAGCAGTTCCCGACAACCTCTTCAAGAGACCCAGTACTTC. Its translation: CASSSRQPLQETQYF.

The V and J genes are TRBV5-1 and TRBJ2-2, with 7 bases matching TRBD1. Per the germline V gene, CDR1 is SGHRS and CDR2 is YFSETQ. There are 14 residues in the CDR3. The junction had 5 bases not matched to a gene; V was cut back by 4 bases and J by 5 bases. The CDR3 DNA sequence: TGCGCCAGCAGCCCAACAGGGGTTACCGGGGAGCTGTTTTTT. Translating gives CASSPTGVTGELFF.

This chain links TRBV2 with TRBJ1-4; D not resolved. Germline CDR1 reads SNHLY; CDR2 reads FYNNEI. The germline V and J ends were trimmed by 0 bases and 4 bases, with 12 bases remaining between them. This CDR3 comprises 16 residues. CDR3 in amino acids: CASSEAAQAYNEKLFF. For the CDR3, the DNA is TGTGCCAGCAGTGAAGCTGCCCAGGCCTATAATGAAAAACTGTTTTTT.

This clone was counted a single time. The rearrangement uses TRBV5-1 and TRBJ1-1, with a weak D call TRBD1 (5 bases). Germline V lookup: CDR1 SGHRS, CDR2 YFSETQ. Trimming pared 0 bases from V and 4 bases from J, leaving 10 bases between. The CDR3 is 14 amino acids. The DNA of the CDR3 is TGCGCCAGCAGCTTGGATGGGGGGAGCACTGAAGCTTTCTTT. Amino acids: CASSLDGGSTEAFF.

The rearrangement joins TRBV7-3 to TRBJ2-2; D gene ambiguous. V was trimmed by 5 bases and J by 4 bases, leaving 11 bases between them. CDR3 length: 14 amino acids. Germline-derived CDR1 and CDR2 are SGHTA and FQGTGA. The CDR3 reads CASSRDITTGELFF. For the CDR3, the DNA is TGTGCCAGCAGCCGTGACATTACCACCGGGGAGCTGTTTTTT. The full variable domain, its missing parts supplied by reference TRBV7-3 and TRBJ2-2, is GAGVSQTPSNKVTEKGKYVELRCDPISGHTALYWYRQSLGQGPEFLIYFQGTGAADDSGLPNDRFFAVRPEGSVSTLKIQRTERGDSAVYLCASSRDITTGELFFGEGSRLTVL.

The CDR3 protein is CASSIEPIAGVGDTQYF. The CDR3 DNA reads TGTGCCAGTAGTATAGAGCCCATAGCGGGAGTCGGGGATACGCAGTATTTT. This chain links TRBV19 with TRBJ2-3; 9 nucleotides align to TRBD2. The CDR3 runs 17 residues. Looked up from germline, CDR1 is LNHDA and CDR2 is SQIVND (reference sequence). V was clipped by 0 bases and J by 6 bases; unmatched bases: 10.

The V and J genes are TRBV28 and TRBJ2-1; perhaps TRBD2 as D (6 bases). Germline V lookup: CDR1 MDHEN, CDR2 SYDVKM. The CDR3 sequence is 14 residues long. V lost 3 bases to trimming and J lost 11 bases, with 17 bases between them. This CDR3 reads CASSFNDRREKQFF. DNA for the CDR3: TGTGCCAGCAGTTTTAACGACCGGCGGGAAAAGCAGTTCTTC.